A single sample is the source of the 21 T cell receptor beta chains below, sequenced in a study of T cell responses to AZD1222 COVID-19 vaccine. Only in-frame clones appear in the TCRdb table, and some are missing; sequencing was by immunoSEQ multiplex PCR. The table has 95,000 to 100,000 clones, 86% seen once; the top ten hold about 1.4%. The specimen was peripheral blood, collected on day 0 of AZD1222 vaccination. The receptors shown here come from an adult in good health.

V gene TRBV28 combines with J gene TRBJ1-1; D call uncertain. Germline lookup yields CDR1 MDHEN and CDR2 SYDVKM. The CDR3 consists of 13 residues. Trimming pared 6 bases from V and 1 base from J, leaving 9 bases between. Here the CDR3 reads CASSPPENTEAFF. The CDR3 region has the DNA TGTGCCAGCAGCCCGCCAGAGAACACTGAAGCTTTCTTT.

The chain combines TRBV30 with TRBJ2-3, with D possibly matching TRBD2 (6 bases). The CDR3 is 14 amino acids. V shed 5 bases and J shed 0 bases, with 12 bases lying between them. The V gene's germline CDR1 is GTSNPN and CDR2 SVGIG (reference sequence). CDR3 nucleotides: TGTGCCTGGGGGATTAGCGGAAGCACAGATACGCAGTATTTT. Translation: CAWGISGSTDTQYF. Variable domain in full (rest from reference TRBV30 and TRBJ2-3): SQTIHQWPATLVQPVGSPLSLECTVEGTSNPNLYWYRQAAGRGLQLLFYSVGIGQISSEVPQNLSASRPQDRQFILSSKKLLLSDSGFYLCAWGISGSTDTQYFGPGTRLTVL.

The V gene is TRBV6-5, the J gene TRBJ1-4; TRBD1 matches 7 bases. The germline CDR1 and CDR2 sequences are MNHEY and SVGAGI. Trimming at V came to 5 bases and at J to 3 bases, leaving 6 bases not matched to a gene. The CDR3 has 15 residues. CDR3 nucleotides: TGTGCCAGCAGTACTGGGACAGTCGCTAATGAAAAACTGTTTTTT. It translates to CASSTGTVANEKLFF.

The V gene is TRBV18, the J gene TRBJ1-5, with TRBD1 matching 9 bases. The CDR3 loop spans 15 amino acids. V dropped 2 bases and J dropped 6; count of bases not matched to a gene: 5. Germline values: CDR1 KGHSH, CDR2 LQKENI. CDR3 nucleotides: TGTGCCAGCTCACCAGGGACAGGGATGGGTCAGCCCCAGCATTTT. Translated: CASSPGTGMGQPQHF. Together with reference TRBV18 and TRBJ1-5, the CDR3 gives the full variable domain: NAGVMQNPRHLVRRRGQEARLRCSPMKGHSHVYWYRQLPEEGLKFMVYLQKENIIDESGMPKERFSAEFPKEGPSILRIQQVVRGDSAAYFCASSPGTGMGQPQHFGDGTRLSIL.

The CDR3 nucleotides read TGTGCCAGCAGTTCCCATCCCGGACAGAATCAGCCCCAGCATTTT. Its translation: CASSSHPGQNQPQHF. The V and J genes are TRBV28 and TRBJ1-5, with D perhaps matching TRBD1 (6 bases). V shed 4 bases and J shed 4 bases, with 14 bases lying between them. Per the germline V gene, CDR1 is MDHEN and CDR2 is SYDVKM. The CDR3 loop spans 15 amino acids.

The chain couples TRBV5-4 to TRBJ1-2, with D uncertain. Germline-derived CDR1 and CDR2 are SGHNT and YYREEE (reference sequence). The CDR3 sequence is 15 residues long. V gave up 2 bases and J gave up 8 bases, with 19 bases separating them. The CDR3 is CASSLARNSPPGYTF. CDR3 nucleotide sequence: TGTGCCAGCAGCTTAGCCCGAAACTCCCCCCCGGGCTACACCTTC.

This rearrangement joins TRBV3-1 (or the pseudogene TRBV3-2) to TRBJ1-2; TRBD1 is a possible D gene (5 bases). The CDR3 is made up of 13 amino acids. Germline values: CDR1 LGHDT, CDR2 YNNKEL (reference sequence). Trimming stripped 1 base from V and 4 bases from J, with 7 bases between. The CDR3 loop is CASSQGRGYGYTF. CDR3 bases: TGTGCCAGCAGCCAAGGGAGGGGCTATGGCTACACCTTC.

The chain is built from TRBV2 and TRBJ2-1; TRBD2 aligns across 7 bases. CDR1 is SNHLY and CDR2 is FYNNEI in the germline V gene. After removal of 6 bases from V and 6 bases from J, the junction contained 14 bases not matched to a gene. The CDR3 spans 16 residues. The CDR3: CASRAPGPSGANEQFF. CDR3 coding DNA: TGTGCCAGCAGGGCCCCAGGCCCTAGCGGAGCCAATGAGCAGTTCTTC. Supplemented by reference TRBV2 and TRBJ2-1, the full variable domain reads EPEVTQTPSHQVTQMGQEVILRCVPISNHLYFYWYRQILGQKVEFLVSFYNNEISEKSEIFDDQFSVERPDGSNFTLKIRSTKLEDSAMYFCASRAPGPSGANEQFFGPGTRLTVL.

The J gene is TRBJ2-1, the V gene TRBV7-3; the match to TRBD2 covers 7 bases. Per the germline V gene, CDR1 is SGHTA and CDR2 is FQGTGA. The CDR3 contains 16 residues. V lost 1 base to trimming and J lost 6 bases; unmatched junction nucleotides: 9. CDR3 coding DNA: TGTGCCAGCAGCTTAATCGGGGGAGGGCTCTCCAATGAGCAGTTCTTC. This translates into CASSLIGGGLSNEQFF.

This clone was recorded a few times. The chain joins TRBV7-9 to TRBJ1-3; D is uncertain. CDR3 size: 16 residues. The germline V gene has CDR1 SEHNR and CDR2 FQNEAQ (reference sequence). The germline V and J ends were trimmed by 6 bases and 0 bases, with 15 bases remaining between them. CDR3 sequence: CASSLGSVLSGNTIYF. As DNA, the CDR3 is TGTGCCAGCAGTTTGGGCAGTGTCCTCTCTGGAAACACCATATATTTT.

The CDR3 DNA is TGTGCCGCCTTAGCGGGATCCACCTACGAGCAGTACTTC. Amino acid sequence: CAALAGSTYEQYF. The chain couples TRBV30 to TRBJ2-7; 8 bases map to TRBD2. The CDR3 is 13 residues long. Germline lookup yields CDR1 GTSNPN and CDR2 SVGIG (reference sequence). The ends lost 8 bases at V and 2 bases at J; junction bases unmatched: 8.

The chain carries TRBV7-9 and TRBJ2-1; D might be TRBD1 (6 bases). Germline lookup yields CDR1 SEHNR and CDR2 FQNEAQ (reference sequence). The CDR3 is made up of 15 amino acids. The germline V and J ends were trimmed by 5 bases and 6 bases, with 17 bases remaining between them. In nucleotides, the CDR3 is TGTGCCAGCAGCCCAGGGGTAGCCGGCTTCAATGAGCAGTTCTTC. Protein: CASSPGVAGFNEQFF.

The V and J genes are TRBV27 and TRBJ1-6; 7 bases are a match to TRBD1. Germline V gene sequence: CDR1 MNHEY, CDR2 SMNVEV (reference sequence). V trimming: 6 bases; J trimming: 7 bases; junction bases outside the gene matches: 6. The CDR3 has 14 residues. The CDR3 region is CASRPTGRNSPLHF. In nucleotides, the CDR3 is TGTGCCAGCAGACCGACAGGGAGAAATTCACCCCTCCACTTT.

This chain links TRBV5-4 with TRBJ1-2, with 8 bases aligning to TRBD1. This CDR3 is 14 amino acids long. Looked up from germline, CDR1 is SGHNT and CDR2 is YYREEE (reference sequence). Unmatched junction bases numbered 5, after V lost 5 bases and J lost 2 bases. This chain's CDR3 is CASSSGTGNYGYTF. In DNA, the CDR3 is TGTGCCAGCAGTTCCGGGACAGGAAACTATGGCTACACCTTC.

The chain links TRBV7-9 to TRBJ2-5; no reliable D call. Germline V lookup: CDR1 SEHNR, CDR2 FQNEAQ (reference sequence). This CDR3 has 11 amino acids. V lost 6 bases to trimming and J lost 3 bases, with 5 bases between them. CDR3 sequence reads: CASRTEETQYF. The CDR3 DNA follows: TGTGCCAGCAGAACGGAAGAGACCCAGTACTTC.

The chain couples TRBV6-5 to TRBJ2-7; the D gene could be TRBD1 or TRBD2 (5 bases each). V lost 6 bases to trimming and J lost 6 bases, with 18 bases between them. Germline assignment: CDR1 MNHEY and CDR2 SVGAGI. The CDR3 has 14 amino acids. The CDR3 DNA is TGTGCCAGCAGAGCTCCGGGACGGCAAGGCGAGCAGTACTTC. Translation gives CASRAPGRQGEQYF.

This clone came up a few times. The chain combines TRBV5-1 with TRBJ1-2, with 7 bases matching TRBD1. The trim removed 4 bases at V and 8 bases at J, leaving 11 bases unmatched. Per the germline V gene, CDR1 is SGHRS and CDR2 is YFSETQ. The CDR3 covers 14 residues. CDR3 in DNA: TGCGCCAGCAGCCCCGACAGGGCCGAGGTGGGCTACACCTTC. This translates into CASSPDRAEVGYTF.

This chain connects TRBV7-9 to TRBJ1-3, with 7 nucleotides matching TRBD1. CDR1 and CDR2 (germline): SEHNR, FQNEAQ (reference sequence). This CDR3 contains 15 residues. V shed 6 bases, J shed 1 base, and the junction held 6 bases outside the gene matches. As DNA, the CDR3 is TGTGCCAGCAGGCAACAGGGGAGTTCTGGAAACACCATATATTTT. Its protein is CASRQQGSSGNTIYF.

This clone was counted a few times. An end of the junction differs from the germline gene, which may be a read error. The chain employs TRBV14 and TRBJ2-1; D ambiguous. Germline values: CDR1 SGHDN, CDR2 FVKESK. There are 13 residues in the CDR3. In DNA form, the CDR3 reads TGTGCCAGCAGTCAAGACTGGATCTCGGGGCAGTTCTTC. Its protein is CASSQDWISGQFF.

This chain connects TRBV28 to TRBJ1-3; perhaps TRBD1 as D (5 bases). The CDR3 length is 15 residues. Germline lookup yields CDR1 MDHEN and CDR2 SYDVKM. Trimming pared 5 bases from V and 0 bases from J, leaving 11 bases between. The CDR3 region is CASSQDRISGNTIYF. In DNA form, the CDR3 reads TGTGCCAGCAGTCAAGACAGAATCTCTGGAAACACCATATATTTT.

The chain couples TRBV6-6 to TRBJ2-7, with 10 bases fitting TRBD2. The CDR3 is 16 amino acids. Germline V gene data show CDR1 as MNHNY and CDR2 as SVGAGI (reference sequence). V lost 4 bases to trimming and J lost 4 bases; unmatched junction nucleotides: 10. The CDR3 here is CASSSVGLAGVYEQYF. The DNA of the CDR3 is TGTGCCAGCAGTTCCGTGGGCCTAGCGGGGGTGTACGAGCAGTACTTC.